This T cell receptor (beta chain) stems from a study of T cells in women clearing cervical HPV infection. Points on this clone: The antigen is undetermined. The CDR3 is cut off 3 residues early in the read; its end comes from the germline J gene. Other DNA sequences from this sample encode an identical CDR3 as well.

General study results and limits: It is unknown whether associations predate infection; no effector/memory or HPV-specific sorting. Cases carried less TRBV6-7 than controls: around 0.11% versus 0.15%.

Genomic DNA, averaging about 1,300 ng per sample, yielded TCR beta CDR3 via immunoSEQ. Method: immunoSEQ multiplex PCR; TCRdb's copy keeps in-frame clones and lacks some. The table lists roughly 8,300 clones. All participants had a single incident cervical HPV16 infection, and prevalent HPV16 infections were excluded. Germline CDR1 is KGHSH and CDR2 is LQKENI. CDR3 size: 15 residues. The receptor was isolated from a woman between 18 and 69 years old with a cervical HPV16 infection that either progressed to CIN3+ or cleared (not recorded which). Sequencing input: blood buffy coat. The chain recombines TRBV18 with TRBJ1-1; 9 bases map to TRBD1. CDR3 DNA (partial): TGTGCCAGCTCTTCCGGACAGGGGTTAGGGGAGACC. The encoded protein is CASSSGQGLGET. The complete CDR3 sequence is CASSSGQGLGETAFF.